This entry features one T cell receptor beta chain sequence. What antigen it recognizes has not been identified. No clone much larger than this one lies a single base away; base qualities are absent. In this study, sorted CD4+ and CD8+ T cells from the blood of healthy subjects and of severe aplastic anemia patients had their TCR repertoires deep-sequenced. Ficoll-Paque density gradient centrifugation was used to isolate peripheral blood mononuclear cells. Before DNA was extracted, CD4+ and CD8+ T cells were sorted using either FACS or magnetic beads. This sample is drawn from a study of CD8+CD57+ T cells in acquired aplastic anemia (dated by TCRdb to the late 2010s). About the investigation overall: Extracted DNA from sorted CD4+ and CD8+ cells averaged approximately 3 ug, ranging from about 0.18 to 27.4 ug. An average of approximately 10 million reads for CD4+ cells and approximately 11 million reads for CD8+ cells was obtained from healthy donor samples.

The germline V gene yields SQVTM for CDR1 and ANQGSEA for CDR2. The CDR3, cysteine through phenylalanine, is 13 amino acids long. This entry keeps only the CDR3 DNA: 39 bases, framed from base 1. Germline trimming amounts to 7 bases on V and 3 bases on J, with 6 as the count of junction bases outside the gene matches. Genomic DNA served as template for TCR beta VDJ combination and CDR3 sequence profiling. An Illumina HiSeq 2000 was used for TCR repertoire sequencing. From the authors' description of their analysis: TRBV/TRBJ rearrangement plots, CDR3 size and DJ length profiles, and Simpson's diversity index were used to assess repertoires. The immunodominant clone was defined as the most abundant DNA sequence in deep sequencing data. CDR3 amino acid sequences were checked for sharing between subjects and were compared against published repertoires and the VDJdb database. TCRdb reworked the public reads: Q25 trimming with fastp, MiXCR clone assembly, productive beta chains retained. Records with the same CDR3 protein are collapsed into one entry carrying the most frequent genes and DNA. These V and J calls originate from TCRdb's pipeline instead of the authors' own analysis. The sample data list roughly 150,000 distinct CDR3 sequences, and around 45% of these were observed just once. The top ten hold 0.8% to 1.1% of the sample.

General findings and caveats noted by the study authors: Twenty-nine CD8+ CDR3 sequences were shared between patients and controls but appeared highly expressed in patients and within their immunodominant clones. Patients and healthy controls showed no significant difference in CD8+ Simpson's diversity (P=0.060).

The TCR comes from a human donor in good health. The sample taken for sequencing was sorted CD4+, CD8+, or CD8+CD57+ T cells (not recorded which) from PBMCs. This sequence uses TRBV29-1 and TRBJ2-7; 10 of the junction bases match TRBD2. CDR3 loop: CSGSSGSYYEQYF. The DNA sequence is TGCAGCGGGTCTAGCGGGAGCTACTACGAGCAGTACTTC.